These 10 T cell receptor beta chains originate from one sample sequenced in a study of control samples from healthy donors and cancer patients. Repertoires were generated with immunoSEQ multiplex PCR, while TCRdb's copy carries only in-frame clones and drops some. The sample shows around 140,000 clones, about 90% of them seen only once. Sequencing used blood. These receptors were taken from a woman aged 50 to 60 in good health.

V gene TRBV19 combines with J gene TRBJ1-5; no clear D. With 2 bases removed from V and 6 bases from J, the gap between germline ends came to 17 bases. The V gene's germline CDR1 is LNHDA and CDR2 SQIVND (reference sequence). The CDR3 is made up of 16 amino acids. The CDR3 is CASSIPGRPPAQPQHF. The CDR3 DNA reads TGTGCCAGTAGTATACCGGGCCGGCCCCCAGCTCAGCCCCAGCATTTT.

The CDR3 loop reads CSVGDSGFQPQHF. The CDR3 DNA sequence: TGCAGCGTGGGGGACTCAGGGTTTCAGCCCCAGCATTTT. This chain connects TRBV29-1 to TRBJ1-5; a possible D gene is TRBD1 (5 bases). The V end was cut by 6 bases, the J end by 6 bases, with 15 bases between. Germline values: CDR1 SQVTM, CDR2 ANQGSEA. There are 13 residues in the CDR3. The whole variable domain, filled in from reference TRBV29-1 and TRBJ1-5, reads SAVISQKPSRDICQRGTSLTIQCQVDSQVTMMFWYRQQPGQSLTLIATANQGSEATYESGFVIDKFPISRPNLTFSTLTVSNMSPEDSSIYLCSVGDSGFQPQHFGDGTRLSIL.

The J gene is TRBJ1-1, the V gene TRBV29-1; perhaps TRBD1 as D (6 bases). V was pared by 6 bases and J by 0 bases, with 14 bases between. Germline V gene lookup returns CDR1 SQVTM and CDR2 ANQGSEA. The CDR3 is made up of 14 amino acids. This CDR3 is CSVRSRGMNTEAFF. CDR3 coding DNA: TGCAGCGTCAGGAGCAGGGGCATGAACACTGAAGCTTTCTTT. The complete variable domain, with remaining parts taken from reference TRBV29-1 and TRBJ1-1, reads SAVISQKPSRDICQRGTSLTIQCQVDSQVTMMFWYRQQPGQSLTLIATANQGSEATYESGFVIDKFPISRPNLTFSTLTVSNMSPEDSSIYLCSVRSRGMNTEAFFGQGTRLTVV.

This chain joins TRBV28 and TRBJ1-5; D perhaps matches TRBD1 (5 bases). Per the germline V gene, CDR1 is MDHEN and CDR2 is SYDVKM. Trimming removed 8 bases at V and 6 bases at J, with 11 bases between. This CDR3 has 12 amino acids. The CDR3: CASRGEIQPQHF. The CDR3 nucleotides are TGTGCCAGCCGGGGCGAAATTCAGCCCCAGCATTTT. Together with reference TRBV28 and TRBJ1-5, the CDR3 gives the full variable domain: DVKVTQSSRYLVKRTGEKVFLECVQDMDHENMFWYRQDPGLGLRLIYFSYDVKMKEKGDIPEGYSVSREKKERFSLILESASTNQTSMYLCASRGEIQPQHFGDGTRLSIL.

V and J are TRBV6-1 and TRBJ1-2; a possible D gene is TRBD1 (5 bases). Germline CDR1 MNHNS, CDR2 SASEGT. V lost 2 bases to trimming and J lost 7 bases, with 17 bases between them. The CDR3 contains 15 residues. The CDR3 coding sequence is TGTGCCAGCAGTGAATTGAACGGGGGATATGGTGGCTACACCTTC. This codes for CASSELNGGYGGYTF.

The chain combines TRBV18 with TRBJ1-1; 7 bases map to TRBD1. CDR3 length: 15 residues. CDR1 is KGHSH and CDR2 is LQKENI in the germline V gene. The V and J ends lost 3 bases and 5 bases, in that order; junction bases with no gene match: 9. The CDR3 region is CASSPAGTEGTEAFF. The CDR3 coding sequence is TGTGCCAGCTCACCGGCCGGGACAGAGGGGACTGAAGCTTTCTTT.

The J gene is TRBJ1-4, the V gene TRBV6-5, with 7 nucleotides matching TRBD1. V lost 4 bases to trimming and J lost 7 bases; unmatched junction nucleotides: 6. The germline V gene has CDR1 MNHEY and CDR2 SVGAGI. The CDR3 consists of 14 residues. This CDR3 reads CASSFLRDSEKLFF. The CDR3, as DNA: TGTGCCAGCAGTTTCCTCCGGGACAGTGAAAAACTGTTTTTT.

This clone came up once. V gene TRBV24-1 combines with J gene TRBJ2-1, with D perhaps TRBD2 (6 bases). The CDR3 runs 15 residues. V lost 3 bases and J 0 bases, leaving 8 bases between the germline ends. Germline assignment: CDR1 KGHDR and CDR2 SFDVKD. CDR3 residues: CATSDRGSSYNEQFF. In DNA form, the CDR3 reads TGTGCCACCAGTGATCGGGGGAGCTCCTACAATGAGCAGTTCTTC.

The rearrangement joins TRBV10-2 to TRBJ1-6; unclear D gene. The CDR3 has 15 amino acids. V lost 7 bases and J lost 4, with 14 bases in between. Germline CDR1 reads WSHSY; CDR2 reads SAAADI. In DNA, the CDR3 is TGCGCCAGCACCAGGACGGACGCATATAATTCACCCCTCCACTTT. Encoded protein: CASTRTDAYNSPLHF.

This chain joins TRBV5-1 and TRBJ2-1; D assignment may be TRBD1 or TRBD2 (6 bases each). The CDR3 consists of 16 residues. V lost 0 bases to trimming and J lost 1 base, with 11 bases between them. Germline CDR1 reads SGHRS; CDR2 reads YFSETQ. The CDR3 DNA reads TGCGCCAGCAGCTTGGAGGGGGGCCTGTCCTACAATGAGCAGTTCTTC. It encodes CASSLEGGLSYNEQFF.